A selection of T cell receptor beta chains follows, all from one sample in a study of shared clonotypes between healthy human individuals. TCRdb keeps only in-frame clones here, not all; method: immunoSEQ multiplex PCR. The sample carries about 480,000 clones, about 75% recorded once. Sequenced sample: PBMCs. Source of these receptors: a woman between 40 and 50 years old in good health. Some clones in this sample may be carry-over from other donors' samples. Each CDR3 is given with its conserved first and last residue. A D gene is named only where the DNA matches it firmly. Clone size is stated in some rows and not others, as once, few, many or a class when expanded.

D	J	length	size	V	DNA	CDR3
TRBD2	TRBJ2-1	14	NA	TRBV2	TGTGCCAGCAGTGTGACTAGCGGGAGGCATGAGCAGTTCTTC	CASSVTSGRHEQFF
NA	TRBJ1-1	13	NA	TRBV25-1	TGTGCCAGCAGTGAGGCGGGGGGCAGTGAAGCTTTCTTT	CASSEAGGSEAFF
TRBD2	TRBJ2-2	16	once	TRBV9	TGTGCCAGCAGCCGGGGGGCTAGCGGGAGGACTGGGGAGCTGTTTTTT	CASSRGASGRTGELFF
NA	TRBJ1-2	13	once	TRBV18	TGTGCCAGCTCACCGCCCCCAGGGGATGGCTACACCTTC	CASSPPPGDGYTF
NA	TRBJ2-1	13	NA	TRBV29-1	TGCAGCGTTGCACCGGGGACCTGGGATGAGCAGTTCTTC	CSVAPGTWDEQFF
NA	TRBJ2-3	15	NA	TRBV5-5	TGTGCCAGCAGCTTGGGGCTAGCGTCCATGGATACGCAGTATTTT	CASSLGLASMDTQYF
NA	TRBJ2-1	13	few	TRBV6-1	TGTGCCAGCAGTGAAGACAGCTACAATGAGCAGTTCTTC	CASSEDSYNEQFF
NA	TRBJ2-7	14	once	TRBV5-6	TGTGCCAGCAGCCTCCCCAGGGGGGGATACGAGCAGTACTTC	CASSLPRGGYEQYF
TRBD1	TRBJ2-5	14	NA	TRBV6-6	TGTGCCAGCAGTTCGGGACAGGGGCGGGAGACCCAGTACTTC	CASSSGQGRETQYF
NA	TRBJ1-2	14	NA	TRBV5-5	TGTGCCAGCAGCCTCCCACAGGGTTACTATGGCTACACCTTC	CASSLPQGYYGYTF
TRBD2	TRBJ2-3	15	NA	TRBV5-5	TGTGCCAGCAGCTTGGCCGGGACTAGCAGAGATACGCAGTATTTT	CASSLAGTSRDTQYF
TRBD1	TRBJ1-1	15	NA	TRBV4-3	TGCGCCAGCAGCCAAGCTAGGACAGGGGCCACTGAAGCTTTCTTT	CASSQARTGATEAFF
NA	TRBJ2-7	14	NA	TRBV28	TGTGCCAGCAGTTTATGGGGCAAACCCTACGAGCAGTACTTC	CASSLWGKPYEQYF
NA	TRBJ1-2	12	once	TRBV2	TGTGCCAGCAGTGAGGGCAGTTATGGCTACACCTTC	CASSEGSYGYTF
NA	TRBJ2-5	14	few	TRBV7-9	TGTGCCAGCAGCTTAGCTAGCGGTCAAGAGACCCAGTACTTC	CASSLASGQETQYF
TRBD2	TRBJ2-3	16	once	TRBV18	TGTGCCAGCTCACCCCCGGGACTAGCGGGCCTAGATACGCAGTATTTT	CASSPPGLAGLDTQYF
NA	TRBJ2-7	17	NA	TRBV7-2	TGTGCCAGCAGCTTAGTCCTCCATAGCGGTTTATCCTACGAGCAGTACTTC	CASSLVLHSGLSYEQYF
NA	TRBJ2-1	17	NA	TRBV19	TGTGCCAGTAGTATTGCCCAGGGAGTAGGGGGTGGCGATGAGCAGTTCTTC	CASSIAQGVGGGDEQFF
NA	TRBJ2-2	11	few	TRBV2	TGTGCCAGCAAGAACACCGGGGAGCTGTTTTTC	CASKNTGELFF
TRBD2	TRBJ2-7	15	NA	TRBV27	TGTGCCAGCAGTCCGGGACTAGCGGGGACCTACGAGCAGTACTTC	CASSPGLAGTYEQYF
NA	TRBJ2-7	16	NA	TRBV12-1	TGTGCCAGCAGCTTTCGGCGCAGAAGGTCAGGGTACGAGCAGTACTTC	CASSFRRRRSGYEQYF
TRBD1	TRBJ2-5	13	NA	TRBV7-9	TGTGCCAGCAGCGTTACAGGGGAAGAGACCCAGTACTTC	CASSVTGEETQYF
NA	TRBJ2-5	8	NA	TRBV29-1	TGCAGCGCGGAGACCCAGTACTTC	CSAETQYF
TRBD1	TRBJ2-7	14	NA	TRBV2	TGTGCCAGCAGTGAGCAGGGGGTACTCTACGAGCAGTACTTC	CASSEQGVLYEQYF
NA	TRBJ2-2	15	once	TRBV6-6	TGTGCCAGCAGTTACGGGCAGGGGTGGACCGGGGAGCTGTTTTTT	CASSYGQGWTGELFF
NA	TRBJ1-2	13	NA	TRBV6-5	TGTGCCAGCAGTTACTCTGCAGGGCGAGGCTACACCTTC	CASSYSAGRGYTF
NA	TRBJ2-4	15	NA	TRBV5-1	TGCGCCAGCAGCTTGGAAGGCCGGGGCGTGGACATTCAGTACTTC	CASSLEGRGVDIQYF
NA	TRBJ1-5	19	NA	TRBV28	TGTGCCAGCAGTTTGATTCCGAGCAGGGCCCTTTATAGCAATCAGCCCCAGCATTTT	CASSLIPSRALYSNQPQHF
NA	TRBJ2-5	17	NA	TRBV5-1	TGCGCCAGCAGCTACCGTGGGGAGCGGGCTCGGGGAGAGACCCAGTACTTC	CASSYRGERARGETQYF
TRBD2	TRBJ2-1	18	NA	TRBV18	TGTGCCAGCTCACCCCGGACTCGGGGGGAGGGTTCCTACAATGAGCAGTTCTTC	CASSPRTRGEGSYNEQFF
NA	TRBJ2-7	16	NA	TRBV15	TGTGCCACCAGCAGAGACGCGGCAGGGGAGGGCTACGAGCAGTACTTC	CATSRDAAGEGYEQYF
TRBD2	TRBJ2-3	19	few	TRBV4-1	TGCGCCAGCAGCCACCCTGGGACTAGAAGTGGGGCGGGCGGAGATACGCAGTATTTT	CASSHPGTRSGAGGDTQYF
NA	TRBJ2-1	15	NA	TRBV2	TGTGCCAGCAGCCTGACTAGAAGCTCCTACAATGAGCAGTTCTTC	CASSLTRSSYNEQFF
NA	TRBJ1-3	15	few	TRBV7-6	TGTGCCAGCAGCTTAGGTAGATCCTCTGGAAGCACCATATATTTT	CASSLGRSSGSTIYF
TRBD1	TRBJ2-1	17	NA	TRBV7-9	TGTGCCAGCAGCTTAGCGGGACAGGGTCAGTTCTACAATGAGCAGTTCTTC	CASSLAGQGQFYNEQFF
TRBD1	TRBJ1-2	16	NA	TRBV5-4	TGTGCCAGCAGCCGCGGGACAGGGGGCTCCCTCTATGGCTACACCTTC	CASSRGTGGSLYGYTF
TRBD1	TRBJ2-7	11	NA	TRBV29-1	TGCAGCGTTGATCCAGGGGGCAAGCAGTACTTC	CSVDPGGKQYF
TRBD1	TRBJ2-3	16	NA	TRBV7-8	TGTGCCAGCAGCTTCTTACCAGGGGGCGGCACAGATACGCAGTATTTT	CASSFLPGGGTDTQYF
TRBD1	TRBJ2-7	15	many	TRBV14	TGTGCCAGCAGCCACGGGACAGGGTGGTCCTACGAGCAGTACTTC	CASSHGTGWSYEQYF
TRBD1	TRBJ2-7	15	many	TRBV6-1	TGTGCCAGCAGTGAACAGACAGGGGAGGCCTACGAGCAGTACTTC	CASSEQTGEAYEQYF
NA	TRBJ2-1	13	NA	TRBV7-2	TGTGCCAGCAGCCCCCGGCTTGCGGGGGAGCAGTTCTTC	CASSPRLAGEQFF
NA	TRBJ2-6	15	NA	TRBV19	TGTGCCAGTAGTATAGAGGTCTCTGGGGCCAACGTCCTGACTTTC	CASSIEVSGANVLTF
TRBD1	TRBJ1-2	16	NA	TRBV13	TGTGCCAGCAGCGAGCGGGGACAGTACTCTAACTATGGCTACACCTTC	CASSERGQYSNYGYTF
NA	TRBJ2-6	16	NA	TRBV7-7	TGTGCTAGCAGCCTTGGAAGGGCCACTGGGGCCAACGTCCTGACTTTC	CASSLGRATGANVLTF
NA	TRBJ2-7	16	NA	TRBV4-1	TGCGCCAGCAGCCAAGAAATCTGGGGGCGCTCCTACGAGCAGTACTTC	CASSQEIWGRSYEQYF
NA	TRBJ2-2	16	NA	TRBV7-6	TGTGCCAGCAGCTTAGCACGGGGCGCGAACACCGGGGAGCTGTTTTTT	CASSLARGANTGELFF
TRBD1	TRBJ1-5	14	NA	TRBV28	TGTGCCAGCAGCCCTCACAGGGGGCATCAGCCCCAGCATTTT	CASSPHRGHQPQHF
TRBD1	TRBJ1-2	14	NA	TRBV28	TGTGCCAGCAGTTTAGGGACAGGCGGCTATGGCTACACCTTC	CASSLGTGGYGYTF
NA	TRBJ2-3	12	once	TRBV7-2	TGTGCCAGCAGCTTATACTTTTATACGCAGTATTTT	CASSLYFYTQYF
TRBD1	TRBJ2-7	16	NA	TRBV13	TGTGCCAGCAGCATCTCTCGGACAGGGGGTTCCTACGAGCAGTACTTC	CASSISRTGGSYEQYF
NA	TRBJ2-2	15	NA	TRBV30	TGTGCCTGGAGTGAGATTAAGGGGCCCACCGGGGAGCTGTTTTTT	CAWSEIKGPTGELFF